The 6 T cell receptor beta chains below come from one sample, sequenced in a study of T cell repertoires in cytomegalovirus infection. TCRdb ran MiXCR on the reads and lists one entry per CDR3 protein. Here the sample spans more than 350,000 distinct CDR3 sequences, approximately 33% being singletons. The sequenced sample was PBMCs. The receptor set was obtained from a human donor in good health (CMV status not recorded). Some clones in this sample may be carry-over from other donors' samples.

This clonotype was seen more than once but under ten times. The chain couples TRBV5-5 to TRBJ2-3; TRBD1 matches at 7 bases. With V trimmed by 6 bases and J by 0 bases, 10 bases remained unmatched. The CDR3 has 16 residues. CDR1 is SGHKS and CDR2 is YYEKEE in the germline V gene (reference sequence). The CDR3 region has the DNA TGTGCCAGCATCAATTCACACAGGGGAAGCACAGATACGCAGTATTTT. Its translation: CASINSHRGSTDTQYF.

This clonotype turned up a few times. This rearrangement joins TRBV6-2 or TRBV6-3 to TRBJ1-5, with D possibly being TRBD1 (6 bases). Trimming shortened V by 3 bases and J by 6 bases, and 18 bases separated the two germline ends. Germline V gives CDR1 MNHEY, CDR2 SVGEGT. The CDR3 totals 16 residues. The CDR3 here is CASSYQWDTRGQPQHF. CDR3 nucleotides: TGTGCCAGCAGTTATCAGTGGGACACCAGAGGTCAGCCCCAGCATTTT.

In its sample, this clonotype was seen many times. The chain uses TRBV10-3 and TRBJ1-1, with 7 bases aligning to TRBD1. Losses at the gene ends were 4 bases for V and 0 bases for J; bases not matched to a gene: 5. Germline CDR1 and CDR2: ENHRY and SYGVKD. The CDR3 covers 15 residues. This CDR3 is CAISVLGQMNTEAFF. CDR3 DNA sequence: TGTGCCATCAGTGTATTGGGACAGATGAACACTGAAGCTTTCTTT.

This chain joins TRBV5-4 and TRBJ1-1; D gene ambiguous. V was clipped by 1 base and J by 4 bases, with 14 bases between them. Per the germline V gene, CDR1 is SGHNT and CDR2 is YYREEE (reference sequence). The CDR3 covers 15 residues. The CDR3 DNA sequence: TGTGCCAGCAGCTTGTATTGGGCAAGCTCCACTGAAGCTTTCTTT. Encoded protein: CASSLYWASSTEAFF.

This clonotype was seen just once. Compared with germline, one end of the junction differs, possibly owing to a read error. The chain links TRBV5-4 to TRBJ1-2; D is uncertain. Germline-derived CDR1 and CDR2 are SGHNT and YYREEE (reference sequence). The CDR3 extends over 13 amino acids. CDR3 protein: CASSLGTFQGYSF. The CDR3 bases are TGTGCCAGCAGCTTGGGTACCTTCCAAGGCTACAGCTTC.

The chain joins TRBV7-9 to TRBJ1-2; D not resolved. Germline-derived CDR1 and CDR2 are SEHNR and FQNEAQ (reference sequence). The CDR3 totals 15 residues. The V end lost 5 bases, the J end lost 2 bases, and 15 bases lay between the germline ends. The CDR3 reads CASSPVLGANYGYTF. CDR3 coding DNA: TGTGCCAGCAGCCCCGTACTGGGAGCCAACTATGGCTACACCTTC. The entire variable domain, with the rest obtained from reference TRBV7-9 and TRBJ1-2, is as follows: DTGVSQNPRHKITKRGQNVTFRCDPISEHNRLYWYRQTLGQGPEFLTYFQNEAQLEKSRLLSDRFSAERPKGSFSTLEIQRTEQGDSAMYLCASSPVLGANYGYTFGSGTRLTVV.